This T cell receptor (beta chain) was found in a study of Ad26.COV2.S vaccination and SARS-CoV-2 variants. V lost 0 bases and J lost 3, with 12 bases in between. Germline V gene lookup returns CDR1 GTSNPN and CDR2 SVGIG (reference sequence). The CDR3 has 15 amino acids. General study points: Vaccine recipients surpassed placebo recipients in spike-specific TCR breadth. Substantial response breadth was reportedly seen for spike-specific CD8+ and CD4+ T cells after vaccination. Comparability of non-spike TCR breadth was observed across vaccine and placebo recipients.

Data came from immunoSEQ multiplex PCR; TCRdb stores just in-frame clones and leaves some out. In the table there are about 350,000 clones, about nine tenths of which are singletons. As for treatment: over 15 received Ad26.COV2.S at low or high dose, single or two shots; 5 received placebo; per-sample allocation not given. Vaccine and placebo recipients were sampled on day 63 after the first injection. On this clone itself: The antigen is unknown.

This sequence joins TRBV30 and TRBJ1-3, with a weak D call TRBD1 (5 bases). This specimen was peripheral blood, taken in a trial of Ad26.COV2.S vaccine versus placebo. The origin of this receptor is a person aged 18-60 years who received the Ad26.COV2.S COVID-19 vaccine or a placebo. The CDR3 coding sequence is TGTGCCTGGAGTGTAGGGACTCCCGTTGGAAACACCATATATTTT. Its protein product is CAWSVGTPVGNTIYF.